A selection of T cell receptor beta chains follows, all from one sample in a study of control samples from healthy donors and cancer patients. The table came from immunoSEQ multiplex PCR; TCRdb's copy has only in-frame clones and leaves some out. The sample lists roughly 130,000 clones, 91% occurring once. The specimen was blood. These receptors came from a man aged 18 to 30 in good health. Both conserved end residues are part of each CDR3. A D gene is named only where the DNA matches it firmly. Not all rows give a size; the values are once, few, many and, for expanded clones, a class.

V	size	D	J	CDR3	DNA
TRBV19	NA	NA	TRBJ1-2	CASSTFSRSRGSYGYTF	TGTGCCAGTAGTACATTCTCCAGGAGCCGTGGGAGCTATGGCTACACCTTC
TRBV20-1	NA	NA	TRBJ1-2	CSASPDSEGYGYTF	TGCAGTGCTAGTCCGGACAGTGAGGGCTATGGCTACACCTTC
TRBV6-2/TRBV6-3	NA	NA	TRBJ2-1	CASSSGAYNEQFF	TGTGCCAGCAGCTCCGGGGCCTACAATGAGCAGTTCTTC
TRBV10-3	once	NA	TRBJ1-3	CAISELTTGNTIYF	TGTGCCATCAGTGAGCTTACGACGGGAAACACCATATATTTT
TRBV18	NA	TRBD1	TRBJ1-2	CASSPAGGAVGGYTF	TGTGCCAGCTCACCCGCAGGGGGCGCAGTCGGAGGCTACACCTTC
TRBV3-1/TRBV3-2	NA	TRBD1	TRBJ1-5	CASSLGQGVQPQHF	TGTGCCAGCAGCCTGGGACAGGGGGTTCAGCCCCAGCATTTT
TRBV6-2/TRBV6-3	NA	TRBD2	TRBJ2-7	CASSYSRFAAGGPYEQYF	TGTGCCAGCAGTTACTCGAGGTTCGCAGCGGGGGGGCCCTACGAGCAGTACTTC
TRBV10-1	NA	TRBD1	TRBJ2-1	CASSEPGQGGNEQFF	TGCGCCAGCAGTGAGCCGGGACAGGGGGGCAATGAGCAGTTCTTC
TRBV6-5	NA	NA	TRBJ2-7	CASSLSRGAAYEQYF	TGTGCCAGCAGTCTTTCGAGGGGGGCTGCCTACGAGCAGTACTTC
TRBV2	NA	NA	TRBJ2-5	CASSELRQETQYF	TGTGCCAGCAGTGAACTTCGCCAAGAGACCCAGTACTTC